This is a list of T cell receptor beta chains from one sample in a study of blood T cell repertoires in COVID-19. Data came from immunoSEQ multiplex PCR; TCRdb stores just in-frame clones and leaves some out. This repertoire shows roughly 200,000 clones, about 88% found once; its top ten account for about 6.6%. The specimen sequenced was peripheral blood. Receptors originate from a woman in her thirties or forties who had recovered from COVID-19. Each CDR3 is given with its conserved first and last residue. A D gene is named only where the DNA matches it firmly. Size values are once, few and many counts, or a class for expanded clones, and some rows have none.

V: TRBV29-1
size: -
D: -
J: TRBJ1-1
DNA: TGCAGCGCCCTAGGAGCAGCTGAAGCTTTCTTT
CDR3: CSALGAAEAFF

V: TRBV6-5
size: once
D: -
J: TRBJ2-3
DNA: TGTGCCAGCGTGGAGGGCTCCACAGATACGCAGTATTTT
CDR3: CASVEGSTDTQYF

V: TRBV3-1/TRBV3-2
size: -
D: -
J: TRBJ1-2
DNA: TGTGCCAGCAGCCCCACTACAGGGTGGGATGGCTACACCTTC
CDR3: CASSPTTGWDGYTF

V: TRBV3-1/TRBV3-2
size: -
D: -
J: TRBJ1-1
DNA: TGTGCCAGCAGCCAACGTAACAGGGTCGATTACCGACCACAAGCTTTCTTT
CDR3: CASSQRNRVDYRPQAFF

V: TRBV19
size: -
D: -
J: TRBJ2-7
DNA: TGTGCCAGTAGTATAGGTCCGGGATCCTACGAGCAGTACTTC
CDR3: CASSIGPGSYEQYF

V: TRBV7-6
size: -
D: TRBD2
J: TRBJ2-1
DNA: TGTGCCAGCAGCCGTATAGCGGGAGGGTCCTACAATGAGCAGTTCTTC
CDR3: CASSRIAGGSYNEQFF

V: TRBV27
size: -
D: TRBD1
J: TRBJ2-3
DNA: TGTGCCAGCAGTTACCCGGGACAGGGGGCAGATACGCAGTATTTT
CDR3: CASSYPGQGADTQYF

V: TRBV6-2/TRBV6-3
size: -
D: -
J: TRBJ1-5
DNA: TGTGCCAGCAGTAGCTCCGCGGGTCGGGGTCAGCCCCAGCATTTT
CDR3: CASSSSAGRGQPQHF

V: TRBV28
size: -
D: -
J: TRBJ1-2
DNA: TGTGCCAGCAGTTTGGGGACAAGATCCTATGGCTACACCTTC
CDR3: CASSLGTRSYGYTF

V: TRBV30
size: few
D: TRBD1
J: TRBJ1-1
DNA: TGTGCCTGGAGTGTCTTAGGGCAGGGGGCTGAAGCTTTCTTT
CDR3: CAWSVLGQGAEAFF

V: TRBV29-1
size: -
D: TRBD2
J: TRBJ2-1
DNA: TGCAGCGTTGTGGGGACTAGCGGGAGAATCTACAATGAGCAGTTCTTC
CDR3: CSVVGTSGRIYNEQFF

V: TRBV2
size: -
D: -
J: TRBJ2-7
DNA: TGTGCCAGCAGTCGGGACTCCCGCACCTACGAGCAGTACTTC
CDR3: CASSRDSRTYEQYF

V: TRBV4-2
size: -
D: TRBD1
J: TRBJ2-3
DNA: TGTGCCAGCAGCCCCCTTACCGACAGGGCGAGCACAGATACGCAGTATTTT
CDR3: CASSPLTDRASTDTQYF

V: TRBV18
size: -
D: TRBD1
J: TRBJ2-1
DNA: TGTGCCAGCTCACCCGGGACAGGGAGAACCGCCGAGCAGTTCTTC
CDR3: CASSPGTGRTAEQFF

V: TRBV27
size: -
D: -
J: TRBJ2-7
DNA: TGTGCCAGCAGTATAAACCCGGCCGGGGGCTCCTACGAGCAGTACTTC
CDR3: CASSINPAGGSYEQYF

V: TRBV3-1/TRBV3-2
size: -
D: TRBD2
J: TRBJ2-3
DNA: TGTGCCAGCAGCCAAGGGCATAGCGGGCAAGGTAGCACAGATACGCAGTATTTT
CDR3: CASSQGHSGQGSTDTQYF

V: TRBV18
size: -
D: TRBD1
J: TRBJ2-3
DNA: TGTGCCAGCTCAACCTCGCCGGGACAGGGTGTGACAGATACGCAGTATTTT
CDR3: CASSTSPGQGVTDTQYF

V: TRBV5-1
size: -
D: TRBD1
J: TRBJ2-7
DNA: TGCGCCAGCAGCTTTTTGACAGGGGGCTACGAGCAGTACTTC
CDR3: CASSFLTGGYEQYF

V: TRBV7-9
size: -
D: -
J: TRBJ2-5
DNA: TGTGCCAGCAGCTCACAAGGAGTATCGGAGACCCAGTACTTC
CDR3: CASSSQGVSETQYF

V: TRBV5-1
size: -
D: -
J: TRBJ1-2
DNA: TGCGCCAGCAGCTTGGAGGGGCTCTATGGCTACACCTTC
CDR3: CASSLEGLYGYTF

V: TRBV19
size: -
D: -
J: TRBJ2-5
DNA: TGTGCCAGTAGTACCAGACTAAGGTACCAAGAGACCCAGTACTTC
CDR3: CASSTRLRYQETQYF

V: TRBV11-2
size: -
D: -
J: TRBJ1-2
DNA: TGTGCCAGCAGCTTAGATCGGTTACTCGCGGGGGTTCGCGGCTACACCTTC
CDR3: CASSLDRLLAGVRGYTF

V: TRBV14
size: -
D: -
J: TRBJ2-1
DNA: TGTGCCAGCAGCCATATCACAGGTTTGGGCGACAATGAGCAGTTCTTC
CDR3: CASSHITGLGDNEQFF

V: TRBV11-3
size: once
D: -
J: TRBJ2-3
DNA: TGTGCCAGCAGTCGTTTCGGGGGAGATACGCAGTATTTT
CDR3: CASSRFGGDTQYF

V: TRBV19
size: -
D: TRBD1
J: TRBJ1-4
DNA: TGTGCCAGTAGCCGGGGACAGGGCGGAGAAAAACTGTTTTTT
CDR3: CASSRGQGGEKLFF

V: TRBV7-2
size: many
D: TRBD2
J: TRBJ2-2
DNA: TGTGCCAGCAGCTCCAGCGGGACTTGGCAGGGGGAGCTGTTTTTT
CDR3: CASSSSGTWQGELFF

V: TRBV29-1
size: once
D: TRBD1
J: TRBJ1-1
DNA: TGCAGCGTGCAATCGACAGGGGAATGGGGAGAGGAAGCTTTCTTT
CDR3: CSVQSTGEWGEEAFF

V: TRBV29-1
size: few
D: -
J: TRBJ1-3
DNA: TGCAGCGTTGAAGACCCGGAGGAGGGAAACACCATATATTTT
CDR3: CSVEDPEEGNTIYF

V: TRBV7-2
size: -
D: -
J: TRBJ2-1
DNA: TGTGCCAGCAGCTTAGTATCCGGGTCGGGTGAGCAGTTCTTC
CDR3: CASSLVSGSGEQFF

V: TRBV6-5
size: -
D: -
J: TRBJ2-3
DNA: TGTGCCAGCAATCCGACTAGTAGCCCAGATACGCAGTATTTT
CDR3: CASNPTSSPDTQYF

V: TRBV12-3/TRBV12-4
size: -
D: -
J: TRBJ2-1
DNA: TGTGCCAGCGAGGATCGCCGGAGAGAGCAGTTCTTC
CDR3: CASEDRRREQFF

V: TRBV29-1
size: -
D: -
J: TRBJ1-2
DNA: TGCAGCGTTGAGGACAGACTATATGGCTACACCTTC
CDR3: CSVEDRLYGYTF

V: TRBV27
size: -
D: -
J: TRBJ2-3
DNA: TGTGCCAGCAGACCGAGACTGAGTATGGCAGATACGCAGTATTTT
CDR3: CASRPRLSMADTQYF

V: TRBV5-1
size: -
D: TRBD1
J: TRBJ2-1
DNA: TGCGCCAGCAGCCTGACAGGGGGCGAGTACAATGAGCAGTTCTTC
CDR3: CASSLTGGEYNEQFF

V: TRBV6-6
size: few
D: TRBD1
J: TRBJ1-1
DNA: TGTGCCAGCAGGACAGGGGACACTGAAGCTTTCTTT
CDR3: CASRTGDTEAFF

V: TRBV4-3
size: few
D: -
J: TRBJ2-7
DNA: TGCGCCAGCAGCCAAGATCTGGAGAACGAGCAGTACTTC
CDR3: CASSQDLENEQYF

V: TRBV5-1
size: -
D: -
J: TRBJ1-1
DNA: TGCGCCAGCCACAGGGACCAGAACACTGAAGCTTTCTTT
CDR3: CASHRDQNTEAFF

V: TRBV19
size: -
D: -
J: TRBJ1-2
DNA: TGTGCCAGTACTTCAGGGGTCAACTATGGCTACACCTTC
CDR3: CASTSGVNYGYTF

V: TRBV12-5
size: few
D: -
J: TRBJ2-7
DNA: TGTGCTAGTGGTTTGAGGGGGTCAGGCGAGCAGTACTTC
CDR3: CASGLRGSGEQYF

V: TRBV19
size: -
D: -
J: TRBJ2-5
DNA: TGTGCCAGTAGTATAGGACTACAAGAGACCCAGTACTTC
CDR3: CASSIGLQETQYF

V: TRBV7-2
size: once
D: -
J: TRBJ1-6
DNA: TGTGCCAGCAGCGGCGGAGGATCACCCCTCCACTTT
CDR3: CASSGGGSPLHF

V: TRBV5-1
size: many
D: -
J: TRBJ1-6
DNA: TGCGCCAGCAGCTTGGGGCAGGATAATTCACCCCTCCACTTT
CDR3: CASSLGQDNSPLHF

V: TRBV6-5
size: -
D: -
J: TRBJ2-7
DNA: TGTGCCAGCATCGGAGGGGGGGACGGAACCTACGAGCAGTACTTC
CDR3: CASIGGGDGTYEQYF